This TCR beta chain originates from a study of T cells after yellow fever vaccination. Each CDR3 protein is one row after TCRdb ran MiXCR on the 5' RACE reads. The data hold 110,000 or so distinct CDR3 sequences, with roughly 6.8% observed a single time. This clonotype has a handful of counts. This CDR3 is 14 amino acids long. The V end lost 2 bases, the J end lost 4 bases, and 8 bases lay between the germline ends. Germline loops: CDR1 LGHNA, CDR2 YNFKEQ. The chain recombines TRBV4-2 with TRBJ2-2, with D hard to call. This sequence was found in a man between 18 and 35 years old who received the YFV17D yellow fever vaccine. Here the sequenced sample was CD4+ T cells sorted from PBMCs, taken about 49 days after the first yellow fever vaccination. The CDR3 is CASSQHAFTGELFF. CDR3 nucleotides: TGTGCCAGCAGCCAACATGCGTTCACCGGGGAGCTGTTTTTT.